Shown below are 9 T cell receptor beta chains from a single sample sequenced in a study of shared clonotypes between healthy human individuals. The repertoire was sequenced with immunoSEQ multiplex PCR; TCRdb's copy has only in-frame clones and lacks some. The table lists approximately 740,000 clones, 74% of them singletons. The specimen was memory CD4+ T cells sorted from blood. Subset: CD45RA-negative fraction. The receptors were sampled from a woman between 25 and 40 years old in good health.

The chain is built from TRBV4-1 and TRBJ1-5, with unresolved D. The CDR3 length is 15 residues. V gave up 0 bases and J gave up 9 bases, with 15 bases separating them. Germline assignment: CDR1 MGHRA and CDR2 YSYEKL. CDR3 protein: CASSQEWPGSGPQHF. DNA for the CDR3: TGCGCCAGCAGCCAAGAATGGCCAGGCTCCGGGCCCCAGCATTTT.

The rearrangement joins TRBV5-8 to TRBJ2-7; D gene unclear. This CDR3 region has 14 residues. Trimming cost V 0 bases and J 2 bases, with 9 bases left between them. The germline gives CDR1 SGHTS, CDR2 YDEGEE. The CDR3 region is CASSLAPGPYEQYF. The CDR3 DNA reads TGTGCCAGCAGCTTGGCGCCCGGACCCTACGAGCAGTACTTC.

The V and J genes are TRBV18 and TRBJ1-2, with D perhaps matching TRBD1 (6 bases). V was clipped by 2 bases and J by 7 bases, with 14 bases between them. Per germline, CDR1 KGHSH and CDR2 LQKENI. The CDR3 is made up of 14 amino acids. In DNA form, the CDR3 reads TGTGCCAGCTCACCAGTCCCGGGGGCGAGTGGCTACACCTTC. It translates to CASSPVPGASGYTF.

V is TRBV11-1 and J is TRBJ2-1; 10 bases line up with TRBD2. Trimming took 5 bases from V and 3 from J; bases not matched to a gene: 7. The CDR3 extends over 16 amino acids. Germline loops: CDR1 SGHAT, CDR2 FQDESV (reference sequence). The CDR3 loop reads CASSILTSGFYNEQFF. The CDR3 region has the DNA TGTGCCAGCAGCATCTTGACTAGCGGGTTCTACAATGAGCAGTTCTTC.

The chain is built from TRBV27 and TRBJ2-2; D unresolved. The V and J ends lost 5 bases and 6 bases respectively, with 10 bases between them. This CDR3 region has 13 residues. Germline V gene data show CDR1 as MNHEY and CDR2 as SMNVEV (reference sequence). The CDR3 loop reads CASSRAYSGELFF. CDR3 in DNA: TGTGCCAGCAGTCGAGCGTATTCCGGGGAGCTGTTTTTT.

The sample holds many counts of this clone. This chain links TRBV19 with TRBJ2-5; D is ambiguous. The CDR3 extends over 11 amino acids. CDR1 and CDR2 from the germline V gene are LNHDA and SQIVND (reference sequence). V dropped 1 base and J dropped 9 bases, with 6 bases sitting between them. Written as DNA, the CDR3 is TGTGCCAGTAGTATAGCCCCCCCCCAGTACTTC. It encodes CASSIAPPQYF. Supplemented by reference TRBV19 and TRBJ2-5, the full variable domain reads DGGITQSPKYLFRKEGQNVTLSCEQNLNHDAMYWYRQDPGQGLRLIYYSQIVNDFQKGDIAEGYSVSREKKESFPLTVTSAQKNPTAFYLCASSIAPPQYFGPGTRLLVL.

The chain links TRBV2 to TRBJ2-5, with D perhaps matching TRBD2 (7 bases). Germline assignment: CDR1 SNHLY and CDR2 FYNNEI. There are 14 residues in the CDR3. Trimming removed 7 bases at V and 7 bases at J, with 19 bases between. CDR3 nucleotides: TGTGCCAGCAACCAAGGGGGGAGGGCCGGGACCCAGTACTTC. Residues: CASNQGGRAGTQYF.

The V call is TRBV5-1, the J call TRBJ2-3, with D maybe TRBD1 (6 bases). The V end lost 3 bases, the J end lost 5 bases, and 19 bases lay between the germline ends. CDR3 length equals 16 residues. Germline assignment: CDR1 SGHRS and CDR2 YFSETQ. The CDR3 DNA reads as TGCGCCAGCAGCTCCATGGGCGGGCAGGGACAAGATACGCAGTATTTT. Its protein is CASSSMGGQGQDTQYF.

The rearrangement joins TRBV23-1 to TRBJ2-5; D ambiguous. TRBV23-1 is filed as an ORF, its function uncertain. V was shortened by 0 bases and J by 5 bases, with 10 bases between the two germline ends. CDR3 length: 14 residues. CDR3 sequence reads: CASSQSKRTETQYF. The CDR3 nucleotides read TGCGCCAGCAGTCAATCTAAGCGAACCGAGACCCAGTACTTC.